One and the same sample provided the 17 T cell receptor beta chains below, sequenced in a study of T-cell reconstitution after alpha-beta-depleted transplantation in children. Unique molecular identifiers were incorporated when the TCRbeta library was constructed. TCRdb reprocessed the PCR reads via MiXCR and lists one record per CDR3 protein. The data hold 500,000 to 750,000 distinct CDR3 sequences, with 25% to 30% observed a single time. Sequenced material: PBMCs, taken before TCRalphabeta/CD19-depleted stem cell transplant. The receptor set was obtained from a boy younger than two with Wiskott-Aldrich syndrome, due to receive a stem cell transplant.

This clonotype showed up just a few times. The V call is TRBV6-1, the J call TRBJ2-2; D tentatively reads TRBD1 or TRBD2 (5 bases each). V was pared by 6 bases and J by 1 base, with 12 bases between. This CDR3 spans 15 amino acids. Germline V gives CDR1 MNHNS, CDR2 SASEGT. CDR3 sequence (DNA): TGTGCCAGCAGGACTACAGGAGAGAACACCGGGGAGCTGTTTTTT. Encoded protein: CASRTTGENTGELFF.

This clonotype occurred a few times. The V and J genes are TRBV12-3 or TRBV12-4 and TRBJ2-3, with no clear D. V gave up 7 bases and J gave up 6 bases, with 8 bases separating them. The CDR3 has 11 amino acids. The CDR3 DNA reads TGTGCCAGCACCTACTTGGATACGCAGTATTTT. Amino acid sequence: CASTYLDTQYF.

V and J are TRBV29-1 and TRBJ1-1, with a weak D call TRBD1 (5 bases). The CDR3 runs 14 residues. The V gene's germline CDR1 is SQVTM and CDR2 ANQGSEA. With 4 bases removed from V and 4 bases from J, the gap between germline ends came to 16 bases. The CDR3 spells CSVASQGGITEAFF. The CDR3 DNA is TGCAGCGTTGCATCCCAGGGAGGGATCACTGAAGCTTTCTTT.

This chain uses TRBV10-3 with TRBJ2-7, with 8 bases that match TRBD2. The V and J ends lost 4 bases and 0 bases, in that order; junction bases with no gene match: 2. The CDR3 sequence is 14 residues long. Germline values: CDR1 ENHRY, CDR2 SYGVKD. The CDR3: CAISVAGPSYEQYF. In DNA, the CDR3 is TGTGCCATCAGTGTAGCGGGACCCTCCTACGAGCAGTACTTC.

The chain employs TRBV20-1 and TRBJ2-5; D not resolved. The germline V and J ends were trimmed by 3 bases and 5 bases, with 4 bases remaining between them. The V gene's germline CDR1 is DFQATT and CDR2 SNEGSKA (reference sequence). The CDR3 spans 10 residues. The DNA of the CDR3 is TGCAGTGCTAGCTGGGAGACCCAGTACTTC. The encoded protein is CSASWETQYF.

This chain links TRBV5-1 with TRBJ1-1, with TRBD1 identical over 9 bases. Germline V lookup: CDR1 SGHRS, CDR2 YFSETQ. This CDR3 comprises 14 residues. V lost 4 bases to trimming and J lost 4 bases; unmatched junction nucleotides: 5. The CDR3 loop is CASSAGQGSTEAFF. The CDR3 nucleotides are TGCGCCAGCAGCGCGGGACAGGGAAGCACTGAAGCTTTCTTT. Based on the CDR3 plus reference TRBV5-1 and TRBJ1-1, the full variable domain is KAGVTQTPRYLIKTRGQQVTLSCSPISGHRSVSWYQQTPGQGLQFLFEYFSETQRNKGNFPGRFSGRQFSNSRSEMNVSTLELGDSALYLCASSAGQGSTEAFFGQGTRLTVV.

The V gene is TRBV7-3, the J gene TRBJ2-1; a weak D match, TRBD1 (7 bases). Germline V gene lookup returns CDR1 SGHTA and CDR2 FQGTGA. The CDR3 consists of 16 residues. Trimming pared 2 bases from V and 1 base from J, leaving 12 bases between. The CDR3 DNA is TGTGCCAGCAGCTTACAGGGGGGAGTTTCCTACAATGAGCAGTTCTTC. Protein product: CASSLQGGVSYNEQFF.

V usage is TRBV7-6 and J usage is TRBJ2-3; TRBD2 aligns across 9 bases. The J segment lost 4 bases and the V segment lost 3 bases, leaving 5 bases of the junction unmatched. This CDR3 region has 15 residues. Germline V gives CDR1 SGHVS, CDR2 FNYEAQ. CDR3 coding DNA: TGTGCCAGCAGCTTGGTAGCGGGAGTATCAGATACGCAGTATTTT. Amino acids: CASSLVAGVSDTQYF.

This rearrangement joins TRBV12-3 or TRBV12-4 to TRBJ2-3, with D perhaps matching TRBD1 or TRBD2 (5 bases each). The CDR3 is 14 amino acids. Trimming took off 9 bases at V and 0 bases at J, with 13 bases between the two ends. The CDR3 loop is CASRWDASTDTQYF. In nucleotides, the CDR3 is TGTGCCAGTCGGTGGGACGCGAGCACAGATACGCAGTATTTT.

This chain connects TRBV4-1 to TRBJ1-5; D not resolved. V lost 1 base and J 2 bases, leaving 12 bases between the germline ends. The CDR3 runs 16 residues. Germline CDR1 reads MGHRA; CDR2 reads YSYEKL. This CDR3 reads CASSQGTADGNQPQHF. Written as DNA, the CDR3 is TGCGCCAGCAGCCAAGGGACGGCTGATGGCAATCAGCCCCAGCATTTT.

This chain connects TRBV5-1 to TRBJ2-7; TRBD2 aligns across 10 bases. The CDR3 spans 14 residues. From germline, CDR1 is SGHRS and CDR2 YFSETQ. The V and J ends lost 5 bases and 6 bases, in that order; junction bases with no gene match: 8. In DNA form, the CDR3 reads TGCGCCAGCAGAGACAGCGGGAGGGCCGGCGAGCAGTACTTC. Protein sequence: CASRDSGRAGEQYF.

As to this clonotype: The germline gene is not matched at one end of the junction; a read error may be the cause. This chain links TRBV2 with TRBJ2-2; a weak D match, TRBD2 (5 bases). This CDR3 is 15 amino acids long. Germline loops: CDR1 SNHLY, CDR2 FYNNEI. In nucleotides, the CDR3 is TGTGCCAGCTGTAGGGAGACTCTAAACACCGTGGAGCTGTTTTTT. It is translated as CASCRETLNTVELFF.

This clonotype was counted a few times. V and J are TRBV5-1 and TRBJ2-1; D is perhaps TRBD1 (5 bases). Germline V gene sequence: CDR1 SGHRS, CDR2 YFSETQ. This CDR3 comprises 16 residues. V was pared by 8 bases and J by 1 base, with 19 bases between. CDR3 nucleotide sequence: TGCGCCAGTGTCCCTGGACACTTTCTTTCCTACAATGAGCAGTTCTTC. This sequence encodes CASVPGHFLSYNEQFF.

This clonotype was seen a handful of times. The V and J genes are TRBV27 and TRBJ2-1, with D perhaps TRBD1 (6 bases). The CDR3 extends over 16 amino acids. The V and J ends lost 3 bases and 2 bases respectively, with 14 bases between them. CDR1 is MNHEY, CDR2 SMNVEV, per germline (reference sequence). CDR3 DNA sequence: TGTGCCAGCAGTTTTACTCCGGACAGAGCCTACAATGAGCAGTTCTTC. It is translated as CASSFTPDRAYNEQFF.

This clonotype was seen a handful of times. This chain joins TRBV20-1 and TRBJ2-7; TRBD1 matches 7 bases. V dropped 5 bases and J dropped 5; count of bases not matched to a gene: 9. Germline CDR1 DFQATT, CDR2 SNEGSKA (reference sequence). This CDR3 spans 13 amino acids. The CDR3 coding sequence is TGCAGTGCTGGAAGGGGCAGGGGGAACGAGCAGTACTTC. Translation gives CSAGRGRGNEQYF.

This clonotype was observed a few times. This chain joins TRBV7-3 and TRBJ2-7; TRBD2 might be the D (6 bases). Germline values: CDR1 SGHTA, CDR2 FQGTGA. The CDR3 runs to 14 residues. Trimming removed 1 base from V and 4 bases from J, with 11 bases in between. CDR3 coding DNA: TGTGCCAGCAGCTTAATTAGCGGAGGATACGAGCAGTACTTC. Translation gives CASSLISGGYEQYF.

This chain joins TRBV7-7 and TRBJ2-7; a weak D match, TRBD1 (6 bases). The CDR3 sequence is 15 residues long. The germline V and J ends were trimmed by 1 base and 3 bases, with 13 bases remaining between them. CDR1 and CDR2 (germline): SSHAT, FNYEAQ (reference sequence). The chain's CDR3 is CASSLEGHQFYEQYF. CDR3 sequence (DNA): TGTGCCAGCAGCTTAGAGGGACATCAATTCTACGAGCAGTACTTC. The complete variable domain, with remaining parts taken from reference TRBV7-7 and TRBJ2-7, reads GAGVSQSPRYKVTKRGQDVTLRCDPISSHATLYWYQQALGQGPEFLTYFNYEAQPDKSGLPSDRFSAERPEGSISTLTIQRTEQRDSAMYRCASSLEGHQFYEQYFGPGTRLTVT.